Listed below are T cell receptor beta chains from one sample, sequenced in a study of a mutant IDH1 vaccine in newly diagnosed glioma. Which antigens these TCRs recognize remains unknown. TCRdb's copy holds only in-frame clones and misses some; the assay was immunoSEQ multiplex PCR. Counted here are 45,000 to 55,000 clones, 70% to 85% occurring once; the ten biggest clones make up 4.3%. The sequencing used PBMCs, collected from a glioma patient whose treatment included an IDH1 peptide vaccine. These receptors were collected from a woman aged 30 to 39 with glioma. Some clones in this sample may be carry-over from other donors' samples. Each CDR3 is given with its conserved first and last residue. Fields, in order: CDR3 protein, V gene, J gene, CDR3 length.

CASSPHRGRTDTQYF	TRBV13	TRBJ2-3	15
CASIANQETQYF	TRBV6-1	TRBJ2-5	12
CASSDSGLYEQYF	TRBV19	TRBJ2-7	13
CASSAPGQGAGNTIYF	TRBV2	TRBJ1-3	16
CASSLKVGTGELFF	TRBV7-3	TRBJ2-2	14
CASSLDLAAYEQYF	TRBV5-4	TRBJ2-7	14
CSVDRAGGGHEQFF	TRBV29-1	TRBJ2-1	14
CAWSSGGSYEQYF	TRBV30	TRBJ2-7	13
CAWSVGWGDTEAFF	TRBV30	TRBJ1-1	14
CASSSSAAHNYGYTF	TRBV7-9	TRBJ1-2	15
CASSRDYLGEQYF	TRBV6-4	TRBJ2-7	13
CSVTGTGGAGNTIYF	TRBV29-1	TRBJ1-3	15
CASRTRDRDGYTF	TRBV21-1	TRBJ1-2	13
CASSAKTGGYGYTF	TRBV9	TRBJ1-2	14
CASSKVKLAGGNEQFF	TRBV21-1	TRBJ2-1	16
CASKEYSNQPQHF	TRBV6-6	TRBJ1-5	13
CASSNSAADEQYF	TRBV10-2	TRBJ2-7	13
CASSRQGPGVFF	TRBV7-9	TRBJ1-4	12
CASSASRVPTNEKLFF	TRBV6-1	TRBJ1-4	16